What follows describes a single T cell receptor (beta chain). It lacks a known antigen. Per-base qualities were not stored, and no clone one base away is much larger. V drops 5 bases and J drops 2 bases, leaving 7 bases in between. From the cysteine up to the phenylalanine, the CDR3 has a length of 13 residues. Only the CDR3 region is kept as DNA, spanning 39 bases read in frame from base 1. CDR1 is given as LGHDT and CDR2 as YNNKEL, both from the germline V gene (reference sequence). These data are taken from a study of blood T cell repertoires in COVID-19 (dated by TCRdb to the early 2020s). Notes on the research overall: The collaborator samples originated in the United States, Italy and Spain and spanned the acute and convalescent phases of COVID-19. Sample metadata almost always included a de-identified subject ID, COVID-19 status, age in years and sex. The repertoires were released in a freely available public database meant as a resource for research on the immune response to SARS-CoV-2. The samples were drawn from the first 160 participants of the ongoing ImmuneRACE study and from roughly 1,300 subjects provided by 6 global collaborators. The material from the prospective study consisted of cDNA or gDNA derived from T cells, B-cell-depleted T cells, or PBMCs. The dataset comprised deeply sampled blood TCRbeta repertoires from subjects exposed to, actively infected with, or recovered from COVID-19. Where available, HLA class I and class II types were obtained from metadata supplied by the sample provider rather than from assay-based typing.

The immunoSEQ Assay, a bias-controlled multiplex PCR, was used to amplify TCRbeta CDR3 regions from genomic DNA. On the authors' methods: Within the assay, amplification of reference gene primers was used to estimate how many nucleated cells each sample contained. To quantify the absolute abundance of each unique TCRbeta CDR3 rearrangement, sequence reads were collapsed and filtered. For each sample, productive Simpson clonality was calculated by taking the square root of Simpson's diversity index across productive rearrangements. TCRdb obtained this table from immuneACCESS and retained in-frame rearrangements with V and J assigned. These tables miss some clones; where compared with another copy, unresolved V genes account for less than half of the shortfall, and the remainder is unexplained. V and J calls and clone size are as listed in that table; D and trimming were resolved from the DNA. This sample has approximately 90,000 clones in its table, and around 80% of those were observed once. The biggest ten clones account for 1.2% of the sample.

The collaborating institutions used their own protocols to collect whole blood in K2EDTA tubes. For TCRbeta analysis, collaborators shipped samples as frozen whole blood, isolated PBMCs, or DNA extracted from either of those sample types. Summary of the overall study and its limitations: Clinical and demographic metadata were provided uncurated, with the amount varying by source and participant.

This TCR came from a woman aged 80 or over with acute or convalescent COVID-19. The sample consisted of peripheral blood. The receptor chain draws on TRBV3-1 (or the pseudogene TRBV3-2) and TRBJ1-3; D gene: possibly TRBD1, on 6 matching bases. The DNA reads TGTGCCAGCAGCAGGGACACTGGAAACACCATATATTTT. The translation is CASSRDTGNTIYF.